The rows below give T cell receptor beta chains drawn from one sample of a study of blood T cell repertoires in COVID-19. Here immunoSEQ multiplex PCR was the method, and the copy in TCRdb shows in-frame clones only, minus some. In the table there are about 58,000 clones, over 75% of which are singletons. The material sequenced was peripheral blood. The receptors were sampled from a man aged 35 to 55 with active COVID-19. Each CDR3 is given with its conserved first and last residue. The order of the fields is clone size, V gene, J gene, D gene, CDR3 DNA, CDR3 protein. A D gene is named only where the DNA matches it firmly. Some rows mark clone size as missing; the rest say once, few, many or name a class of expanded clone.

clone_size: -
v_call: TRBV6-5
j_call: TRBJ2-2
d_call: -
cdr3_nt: TGTGCCAGCATCGCGTCGCCCCGAGGCACCGGGGAGCTGTTTTTT
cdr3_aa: CASIASPRGTGELFF

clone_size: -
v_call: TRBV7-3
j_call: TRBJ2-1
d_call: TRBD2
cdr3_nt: TGTGCCAGCAGCCCGGGACTAGCGGGGCATGAGCAGTTCTTC
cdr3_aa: CASSPGLAGHEQFF

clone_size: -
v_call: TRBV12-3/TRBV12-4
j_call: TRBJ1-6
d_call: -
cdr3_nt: TGTGCCAGCAGTTTTGGCGGGGCACCCCTCCACTTT
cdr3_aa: CASSFGGAPLHF

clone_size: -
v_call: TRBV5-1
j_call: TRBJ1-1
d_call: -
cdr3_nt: TGCGCCAGCAGCTTGGGGCCAGGGAAGAACACTGAAGCTTTCTTT
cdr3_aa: CASSLGPGKNTEAFF

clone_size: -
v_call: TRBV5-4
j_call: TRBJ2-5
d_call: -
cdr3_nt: TGTGCCAGCAGCTCTCGGACAGAGCAAGAGACCCAGTACTTC
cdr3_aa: CASSSRTEQETQYF

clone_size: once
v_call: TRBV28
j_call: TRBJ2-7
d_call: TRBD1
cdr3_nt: TGTGCCAGCAGTTTGGCACAGGGGGCCTACGAGCAGTACTTC
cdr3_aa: CASSLAQGAYEQYF

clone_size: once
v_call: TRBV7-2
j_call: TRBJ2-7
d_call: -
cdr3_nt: TGTGCCAGCAGATTATTATCGGGTTACGAGCAGTACTTC
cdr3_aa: CASRLLSGYEQYF

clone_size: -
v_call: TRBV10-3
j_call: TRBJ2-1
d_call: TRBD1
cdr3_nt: TGTGCCATCAGTCCGGGACAGAAGTCTGAGGGAAATGAGCAGTTCTTC
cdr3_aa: CAISPGQKSEGNEQFF

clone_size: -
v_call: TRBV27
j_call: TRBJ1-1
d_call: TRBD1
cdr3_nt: TGTGCCAGCAGTCGGGACAGGGGTAACGCTAACACTGAAGCTTTCTTT
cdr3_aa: CASSRDRGNANTEAFF

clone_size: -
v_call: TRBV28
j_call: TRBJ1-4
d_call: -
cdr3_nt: TGTGCCAGCAGCAAGGGGTTAGTAGGTGAAAAACTGTTTTTT
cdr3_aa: CASSKGLVGEKLFF

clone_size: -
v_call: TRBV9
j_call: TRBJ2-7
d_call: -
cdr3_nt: TGTGCCAGCAGTATCAGTTCGGGTTACGAGCAGTACTTC
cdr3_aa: CASSISSGYEQYF

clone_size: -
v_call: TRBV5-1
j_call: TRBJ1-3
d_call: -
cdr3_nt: TGCGCCAGCAGCTTGGCCGCGGGGGCCGGAAACACCATATATTTT
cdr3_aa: CASSLAAGAGNTIYF

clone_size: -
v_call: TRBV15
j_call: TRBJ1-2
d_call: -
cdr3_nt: TGTGCCACCAGCAGAGATCCCGGAGGGAACTATGGCTACACCTTC
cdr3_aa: CATSRDPGGNYGYTF

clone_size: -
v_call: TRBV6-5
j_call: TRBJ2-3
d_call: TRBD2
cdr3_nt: TGTGCCAGCAGTCGGACTAGCGCCTACACAGATACGCAGTATTTT
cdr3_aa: CASSRTSAYTDTQYF

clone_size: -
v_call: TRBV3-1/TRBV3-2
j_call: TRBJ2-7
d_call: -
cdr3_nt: TGTGCCAGCAGCCCCCGGCTAGGAGAGCAGTACTTC
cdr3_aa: CASSPRLGEQYF

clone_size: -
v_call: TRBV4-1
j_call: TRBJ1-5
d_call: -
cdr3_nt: TGCGCCAGCAGCCAAGTGATCCGGCTAGCGGGTAGCAATCAGCCCCAGCATTTT
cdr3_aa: CASSQVIRLAGSNQPQHF

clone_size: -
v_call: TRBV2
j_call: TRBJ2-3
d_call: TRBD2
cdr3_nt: TGTGCCAGCAGTGAGGGCGGGAGAGGGGCAGATACGCAGTATTTT
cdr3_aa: CASSEGGRGADTQYF

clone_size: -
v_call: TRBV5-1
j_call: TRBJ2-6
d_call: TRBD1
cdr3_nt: TGCGCCAGCAGCTGGGGGACAGGTAGTCCCGGGGCCAACGTCCTGACTTTC
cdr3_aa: CASSWGTGSPGANVLTF

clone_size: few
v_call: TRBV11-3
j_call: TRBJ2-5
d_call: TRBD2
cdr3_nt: TGTGCCAGCAGCCCCGGGGGGACTAGCGGGACGACCCAGTACTTC
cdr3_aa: CASSPGGTSGTTQYF

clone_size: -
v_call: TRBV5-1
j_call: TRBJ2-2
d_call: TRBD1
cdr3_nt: TGCGCCAGCAGCTTGGCGACAGGGTACGGGGAGCTGTTTTTT
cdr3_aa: CASSLATGYGELFF

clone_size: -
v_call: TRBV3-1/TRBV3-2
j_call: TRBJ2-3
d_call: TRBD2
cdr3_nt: TGTGCCAGCAGCAAGGGGGCTAGCGGGAGAATCCATACGCAGTATTTT
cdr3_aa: CASSKGASGRIHTQYF

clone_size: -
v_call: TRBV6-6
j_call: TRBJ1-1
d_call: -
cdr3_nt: TGTGCCAGCAGGGACAGAGCGAACACTGAAGCTTTCTTT
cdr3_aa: CASRDRANTEAFF

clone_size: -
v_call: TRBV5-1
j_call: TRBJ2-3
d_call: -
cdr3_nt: TGCGCCAGCAGCTTGGGACAGACAAGGGATACGCAGTATTTT
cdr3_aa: CASSLGQTRDTQYF

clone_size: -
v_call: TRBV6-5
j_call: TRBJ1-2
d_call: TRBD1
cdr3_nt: TGTGCCAGCACTGGACGGGGACAGGCACACTATGGCTACACCTTC
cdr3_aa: CASTGRGQAHYGYTF